The 27 T cell receptor beta chains presented below share a single source sample, sequenced in a study of cytomegalovirus exposure and HLA in healthy donors. The PCR was carried out with 60 Vbeta primers and 13 Jbeta primers. Generated by immunoSEQ multiplex PCR, the TCRdb table keeps only in-frame clones and is missing some. The sample carries about 170,000 clones, roughly 84% recorded once. The sample taken for sequencing was PBMCs. Receptors were obtained from a male donor in good health and CMV-seronegative.

This clone occurred a few times. This chain connects TRBV6-5 to TRBJ1-6; 8 nucleotides line up with TRBD1. CDR1 MNHEY and CDR2 SVGAGI come from the germline V gene. V lost 7 bases to trimming and J lost 9 bases; unmatched junction nucleotides: 11. The CDR3 runs 15 residues. The CDR3 is CASIPPAGGRSPLHF. DNA of the CDR3: TGTGCCAGCATCCCCCCCGCAGGGGGCCGTTCACCCCTCCACTTT.

The chain links TRBV5-1 to TRBJ1-5; 8 bases map to TRBD1. With V trimmed by 4 bases and J by 4 bases, 7 bases remained unmatched. Germline CDR1 reads SGHRS; CDR2 reads YFSETQ. The CDR3 is 15 amino acids. This CDR3 is CASSVGQGGNQPQHF. The CDR3 coding sequence is TGCGCCAGCAGCGTCGGACAGGGTGGGAATCAGCCCCAGCATTTT.

The sample holds a few counts of this clone. The chain recombines TRBV11-3 with TRBJ2-1; the match to TRBD2 covers 9 bases. Germline V gene sequence: CDR1 SGHNT, CDR2 YENEEA. V dropped 3 bases and J dropped 6; count of bases not matched to a gene: 0. The CDR3 runs 13 residues. CDR3 bases: TGTGCCAGCAGCTTGACTAGCGGCAATGAGCAGTTCTTC. It encodes CASSLTSGNEQFF.

The chain joins TRBV5-4 to TRBJ2-2; TRBD1 might be the D (5 bases). CDR3 length: 14 residues. V lost 4 bases and J lost 2, with 9 bases in between. CDR1 and CDR2 (germline): SGHNT, YYREEE (reference sequence). The CDR3 reads CASSRQPNTGELFF. CDR3 DNA: TGTGCCAGCAGCCGACAGCCTAACACCGGGGAGCTGTTTTTT.

This clone was recorded only once. The chain uses TRBV7-2 and TRBJ2-5, with 7 bases fitting TRBD2. In germline, CDR1 is SGHTA, CDR2 FQGNSA. The J segment lost 4 bases and the V segment lost 5 bases, leaving 10 bases of the junction unmatched. The CDR3 spans 15 residues. The CDR3 coding sequence is TGTGCCAGCAGCCACCCTAGCGGCCTGCGAGAGACCCAGTACTTC. This encodes CASSHPSGLRETQYF.

This chain joins TRBV5-1 and TRBJ2-2; TRBD2 matches at 11 bases. The CDR3 contains 17 residues. Germline V lookup: CDR1 SGHRS, CDR2 YFSETQ. Trimming cost V 2 bases and J 1 base; bases outside gene matches: 4. Written as DNA, the CDR3 is TGCGCCAGCAGCTTCTCTAGCGGGGGGATGAACACCGGGGAGCTGTTTTTT. It is translated as CASSFSSGGMNTGELFF.

This sequence joins TRBV4-2 and TRBJ2-5; possible D gene TRBD2, 6 bases. V gave up 4 bases and J gave up 2 bases, with 11 bases separating them. Germline V gene lookup returns CDR1 LGHNA and CDR2 YNFKEQ. This CDR3 is built from 14 residues. In DNA, the CDR3 is TGTGCCAGCAGCCCTACGCGGGAACAAGAGACCCAGTACTTC. It is translated as CASSPTREQETQYF.

V is TRBV7-9 and J is TRBJ2-6, with D unclear. CDR1 SEHNR and CDR2 FQNEAQ come from the germline V gene (reference sequence). This CDR3 spans 16 amino acids. V lost 3 bases, J lost 0 bases, and 9 bases lay in between. The CDR3 coding sequence is TGTGCCAGCAGCTTTCACCCGCGCTCTGGGGCCAACGTCCTGACTTTC. As protein: CASSFHPRSGANVLTF.

This chain uses TRBV11-2 with TRBJ1-2, with D uncertain. Per the germline V gene, CDR1 is SGHAT and CDR2 is FQNNGV. This CDR3 is 11 amino acids long. V shed 5 bases and J shed 8 bases, with 9 bases lying between them. The CDR3 here is CASSTFGGYTF. The CDR3 DNA reads as TGTGCCAGCAGCACCTTCGGGGGCTACACCTTC.

This clone has only one observation. The V gene is TRBV19, the J gene TRBJ2-4, with TRBD1 matching 8 bases. CDR1 and CDR2 from the germline V gene are LNHDA and SQIVND (reference sequence). With V trimmed by 9 bases and J by 0 bases, 7 bases remained unmatched. CDR3 size: 15 residues. The CDR3 sequence is CASRTGIQAKNIQYF. DNA for the CDR3: TGTGCCAGCCGGACAGGGATCCAAGCCAAAAACATTCAGTACTTC.

By share, this clone ranks as medium-sized. The chain carries TRBV6-5 and TRBJ1-2; TRBD1 is a possible D gene (5 bases). The CDR3 is 15 amino acids. Germline CDR1 MNHEY, CDR2 SVGAGI. V shed 0 bases and J shed 7 bases, with 15 bases lying between them. CDR3 loop: CASSYSAGRDFGYTF. The DNA of the CDR3 is TGTGCCAGCAGTTACTCAGCGGGCAGGGATTTTGGCTACACCTTC.

The V call is TRBV4-2, the J call TRBJ2-3; 13 nucleotides match TRBD2. This CDR3 is 20 amino acids long. Germline values: CDR1 LGHNA, CDR2 YNFKEQ. With 4 bases clipped from V and 0 bases from J, the junction kept 13 bases outside the gene matches. The CDR3 coding sequence is TGTGCCAGCAGCCCGTTGACTAGCGGGGGGTCCCCTACTAGCACAGATACGCAGTATTTT. Amino acids: CASSPLTSGGSPTSTDTQYF.

The chain couples TRBV7-9 to TRBJ2-2, with 13 bases identical to TRBD2. Germline values: CDR1 SEHNR, CDR2 FQNEAQ (reference sequence). This CDR3 contains 17 residues. V shed 5 bases and J 5 bases; nucleotides not matched to a gene: 8. Written as DNA, the CDR3 is TGTGCCAGCAGCCCCGGACTAGCGGGAGTTAGTACCGGGGAGCTGTTTTTT. Its protein product is CASSPGLAGVSTGELFF.

About this clone itself: The germline gene is not matched at one end of the junction; a read error may be the cause. The rearrangement links TRBV7-9 to TRBJ2-5; TRBD2 might be the D (5 bases). Germline assignment: CDR1 SEHNR and CDR2 FQNEAQ (reference sequence). The CDR3 is made up of 12 amino acids. Here the CDR3 DNA reads TGTTCCAGCAGCTTAACGGGGGAGACCCAGTACTTC. Its protein is CSSSLTGETQYF. The full variable domain, completed using reference TRBV7-9 and TRBJ2-5, is DTGVSQNPRHKITKRGQNVTFRCDPISEHNRLYWYRQTLGQGPEFLTYFQNEAQLEKSRLLSDRFSAERPKGSFSTLEIQRTEQGDSAMYLCSSSLTGETQYFGPGTRLLVL.

The chain employs TRBV7-2 and TRBJ2-7; 7 bases fit TRBD1. The germline gives CDR1 SGHTA, CDR2 FQGNSA. V trimming: 5 bases; J trimming: 0 bases; junction bases outside the gene matches: 4. The CDR3 has 14 amino acids. The CDR3 region is CASSTTGSSYEQYF. CDR3 nucleotides: TGTGCCAGCAGCACGACAGGGAGCTCCTACGAGCAGTACTTC.

This clone was seen more than once but under ten times. The CDR3 here is CASSEPGTHSFF. CDR3 DNA: TGTGCCAGCAGTGAGCCCGGGACTCACTCTTTCTTT. This chain joins TRBV6-1 and TRBJ1-1, with a possible D match to TRBD1 (5 bases). Per the germline V gene, CDR1 is MNHNS and CDR2 is SASEGT. V was clipped by 3 bases and J by 12 bases, with 14 bases between them. The CDR3 covers 12 residues.

This chain uses TRBV11-2 with TRBJ2-7; weak D call: TRBD1 (8 bases). Germline CDR1 is SGHAT and CDR2 is FQNNGV. This CDR3 spans 15 amino acids. V dropped 0 bases and J dropped 2 bases, with 11 bases sitting between them. DNA of the CDR3: TGTGCCAGCAGCTTAGAACAGGGGGGGACCTACGAGCAGTACTTC. Its translation is CASSLEQGGTYEQYF.

The chain couples TRBV10-1 to TRBJ2-5; TRBD1 matches 11 bases. CDR1 is WNHNN and CDR2 is SYGVQD in the germline V gene (reference sequence). This CDR3 region has 15 residues. J lost 3 bases, V lost 6 bases, and 6 bases had no gene match. The CDR3 bases are TGCGCCAGCAGCGGACCGGGACAGGGGGAAGAGACCCAGTACTTC. This translates into CASSGPGQGEETQYF.

This chain uses TRBV5-1 with TRBJ2-7, with D perhaps TRBD1 (5 bases). CDR1 and CDR2 (germline): SGHRS, YFSETQ. CDR3 size: 12 residues. The germline V and J ends were trimmed by 4 bases and 4 bases, with 9 bases remaining between them. Here the CDR3 DNA reads TGCGCCAGCAGCCCGGACAAGTACGAGCAGTACTTC. The encoded protein is CASSPDKYEQYF.

The gene calls are TRBV2 and TRBJ1-4, with D maybe TRBD1 (6 bases). Trimming left V 1 base short and J 4 bases short, with 10 bases between. The CDR3 totals 15 residues. CDR1 and CDR2 (germline): SNHLY, FYNNEI. The CDR3 DNA follows: TGTGCCAGCAGTGAAGATGGACAGAGTAATGAAAAACTGTTTTTT. The encoded protein is CASSEDGQSNEKLFF.

The chain uses TRBV14 and TRBJ2-7; TRBD1 agrees at 7 bases. V shed 5 bases and J 2 bases; nucleotides not matched to a gene: 9. Germline CDR1 reads SGHDN; CDR2 reads FVKESK. The CDR3 covers 15 residues. This chain's CDR3 is CASSYRTGWTYEQYF. In DNA, the CDR3 is TGTGCCAGCAGCTATCGGACAGGTTGGACCTACGAGCAGTACTTC.

In DNA, the CDR3 is TGCGCCAGCAGGAGGACAGGGATTGTAGATACGCAGTATTTT. Residues: CASRRTGIVDTQYF. The chain recombines TRBV5-1 with TRBJ2-3; 8 bases match TRBD1. With 5 bases clipped from V and 5 bases from J, the junction kept 7 bases outside the gene matches. There are 14 residues in the CDR3. The germline CDR1 and CDR2 sequences are SGHRS and YFSETQ.

This chain links TRBV7-2 with TRBJ1-1; D is ambiguous. The CDR3 spans 13 residues. V was clipped by 3 bases and J by 1 base, with 6 bases between them. The germline V gene has CDR1 SGHTA and CDR2 FQGNSA. The CDR3 reads CASSFSGNTEAFF. Written as DNA, the CDR3 is TGTGCCAGCAGCTTTTCAGGGAACACTGAAGCTTTCTTT.

This clone was seen a handful of times. The chain joins TRBV7-9 to TRBJ2-1; perhaps TRBD1 as D (6 bases). CDR3 length: 15 residues. Per the germline V gene, CDR1 is SEHNR and CDR2 is FQNEAQ (reference sequence). V lost 7 bases and J 5 bases, leaving 18 bases between the germline ends. The CDR3 loop is CASILGDKRNNEQFF. The CDR3, as DNA: TGTGCCAGCATCCTAGGGGACAAGCGGAACAATGAGCAGTTCTTC.

This chain joins TRBV5-1 and TRBJ2-3, with TRBD1 matching over 7 bases. Unmatched junction bases numbered 4, after V lost 0 bases and J lost 0 bases. This CDR3 region has 16 residues. Per the germline V gene, CDR1 is SGHRS and CDR2 is YFSETQ. CDR3 coding DNA: TGCGCCAGCAGCTTGGCCGGACAGGCAAGCACAGATACGCAGTATTTT. Translating it yields CASSLAGQASTDTQYF. The variable domain in full, completed from reference TRBV5-1 and TRBJ2-3, reads KAGVTQTPRYLIKTRGQQVTLSCSPISGHRSVSWYQQTPGQGLQFLFEYFSETQRNKGNFPGRFSGRQFSNSRSEMNVSTLELGDSALYLCASSLAGQASTDTQYFGPGTRLTVL.

The rearrangement uses TRBV5-4 and TRBJ2-3; 11 bases are a match to TRBD2. Trimming took 4 bases from V and 5 from J; bases not matched to a gene: 6. The CDR3 spans 15 residues. Per germline, CDR1 SGHNT and CDR2 YYREEE (reference sequence). The CDR3 DNA reads TGTGCCAGCAGCGCCCACACTAGCGGGGGAGATACGCAGTATTTT. It encodes CASSAHTSGGDTQYF.

The chain joins TRBV9 to TRBJ1-6; D uncertain. The germline V gene has CDR1 SGDLS and CDR2 YYNGEE. This CDR3 is 14 amino acids long. V lost 5 bases and J lost 9, with 15 bases in between. CDR3: CASSPRLGSSPLHF. The CDR3 DNA reads TGTGCCAGCAGTCCTCGGTTAGGGAGTTCACCCCTCCACTTT.